The T cell receptor beta chain under discussion was sequenced for a study of siplizumab effects on memory and regulatory T cells. Measured with immunoSEQ multiplex PCR; TCRdb has only the in-frame clones, and not every one. The sample has over 85,000 clones; over 85% are singletons. The CDR3 loop spans 15 amino acids. V lost 0 bases, J lost 1 base, and 7 bases lay in between. From germline, CDR1 is KGHSH and CDR2 LQKENI. The chain recombines TRBV18 with TRBJ2-4; no reliable D call. Source material: CD4+ T cells sorted from blood. This TCR derives from a human donor in good health. The CDR3 DNA follows: TGTGCCAGCTCACCACCGACGGCGGCCAAAAACATTCAGTACTTC. Translating gives CASSPPTAAKNIQYF.